Shown below are 32 T cell receptor beta chains from a single sample sequenced in a study of metastatic and nonmetastatic thyroid tumors. TCRdb re-called clones from the PCR reads using MiXCR. Among roughly 23,000 clones listed, roughly 24% were seen once. Patients had received no treatment of any kind before thyroid surgery. The sample consisted of blood. Source of these receptors: a male donor with papillary thyroid cancer or a benign thyroid nodule (not recorded which). Some clones in this sample may be carry-over from other donors' samples.

With regard to this clone: The missing conserved phenylalanine or tryptophan at the end of this CDR3 makes a read error likely. The DNA is omitted, as the CDR3 cannot be located on it reliably, and the CDR3 follows TCRdb's listing. V gene TRBV24-1 combines with J gene TRBJ2-2; the table's D call, TRBD1, has no DNA check behind it. CDR1 and CDR2 from the germline V gene are KGHDR and SFDVKD. From its first to its last residue, the CDR3 has 15 amino acids. This chain's CDR3 is CITSDSGQDTGELLL.

This clone was recorded many times. CDR3 sequence: CAWSSRASGNTGELFF. The CDR3 coding sequence is TGTGCCTGGAGTAGTCGGGCTAGCGGGAACACCGGGGAGCTGTTTTTT. The rearrangement joins TRBV30 to TRBJ2-2; TRBD2 matches at 7 bases. CDR1 and CDR2 from the germline V gene are GTSNPN and SVGIG (reference sequence). J gave up 1 base and V 2 bases, and 7 bases lay outside the gene matches. The CDR3 spans 16 residues. The full variable domain, rest sourced from reference TRBV30 and TRBJ2-2, is SQTIHQWPATLVQPVGSPLSLECTVEGTSNPNLYWYRQAAGRGLQLLFYSVGIGQISSEVPQNLSASRPQDRQFILSSKKLLLSDSGFYLCAWSSRASGNTGELFFGEGSRLTVL.

About this clone itself: The junction departs from the called germline gene at one end, perhaps through a read error. The chain employs TRBV15 and TRBJ1-2, with D possibly TRBD1 on 5 matching bases. The CDR3 has 13 amino acids. Germline CDR1 is LNHNV and CDR2 is YYDKDF (reference sequence). CDR3 DNA: TGTGCCACCAGCGGGGACTTGGTAGAGGGCAACAGCTTC. Its translation is CATSGDLVEGNSF.

This clone was counted between two and nine times. The chain employs TRBV6-1 and TRBJ1-2; D gene ambiguous. Trimming took off 0 bases at V and 8 bases at J, with 19 bases between the two ends. CDR1 and CDR2 (germline): MNHNS, SASEGT. This CDR3 region has 16 residues. As DNA, the CDR3 is TGTGCCAGCAGTGAAGCGCTTCAGGTCAGGCTGAGGGGCTACACCTTC. Its protein is CASSEALQVRLRGYTF.

Comments on this clone: The junction differs from germline at one of its ends, possibly a read error. This chain uses TRBV6-4 with TRBJ1-2; TRBD1 is a possible D gene (6 bases). The CDR3 runs to 14 residues. The V gene's germline CDR1 is MRHNA and CDR2 SNTAGT. In DNA, the CDR3 is TGTGCCAGCAGTTACTCAGGGGACATCGGGCGCTACACCTTC. It translates to CASSYSGDIGRYTF.

This clone was detected many times. The chain recombines TRBV20-1 with TRBJ2-2; D not certain. CDR1 and CDR2 from the germline V gene are DFQATT and SNEGSKA (reference sequence). The CDR3 is made up of 13 amino acids. V was clipped by 4 bases and J by 3 bases, with 9 bases between them. CDR3 sequence: CSAIRADTGELFF. In DNA form, the CDR3 reads TGCAGTGCTATCCGGGCCGACACCGGGGAGCTGTTTTTT.

This clone was recorded many times. At the DNA level, this CDR3 is encoded by other sequences in the same sample as well. In DNA form, the CDR3 reads TGTGCCAGCAGCTTGGACGGACTGAACACCGGGGAGCTGTTTTTT. Its protein is CASSLDGLNTGELFF. This chain uses TRBV5-5 with TRBJ2-2; D perhaps matches TRBD2 (5 bases). This CDR3 has 15 amino acids. Germline CDR1 SGHKS, CDR2 YYEKEE (reference sequence). V lost 0 bases, J lost 1 base, and 7 bases lay in between.

This clone has a count of ten or more. The chain is built from TRBV3-1 and TRBJ2-1; D assignment may be TRBD1 or TRBD2 (5 bases each). CDR1 and CDR2 from the germline V gene are LGHDT and YNNKEL (reference sequence). V was cut by 3 bases and J by 9 bases, with 9 bases left in between. The CDR3 is 12 amino acids. The CDR3 DNA sequence: TGTGCCAGCAGCCATACTGGGGGTGAGCAGTTCTTC. Protein: CASSHTGGEQFF.

This clone was seen once. This could be a read error, since a much larger clone is one nucleotide away. The genes are TRBV20-1 and TRBJ2-3; D is perhaps TRBD1 or TRBD2 (6 bases each). Germline V lookup: CDR1 DFQATT, CDR2 SNEGSKA (reference sequence). Deletions cut 6 bases from V and 4 bases from J, with 11 bases between. This CDR3 has 12 amino acids. The CDR3 sequence is CSAEGVPDTQYF. The CDR3 nucleotides read TGCAGTGCGGAGGGGGTCCCAGATACGCAGTATTTT.

This clone was recorded at least ten times. The chain joins TRBV6-1 to TRBJ2-4, with 7 positions matching TRBD2. Germline values: CDR1 MNHNS, CDR2 SASEGT. This CDR3 has 17 residues. The V and J ends lost 5 bases and 0 bases, in that order; junction bases with no gene match: 10. CDR3 in DNA: TGTGCCAGCAGTCTAGGGACGGGGGGTCTAGCCAAAAACATTCAGTACTTC. This gives the protein CASSLGTGGLAKNIQYF.

This clone was seen many times. The chain joins TRBV19 to TRBJ2-2; D may be TRBD2 (6 bases). Germline V gives CDR1 LNHDA, CDR2 SQIVND (reference sequence). The CDR3 has 16 residues. V was clipped by 5 bases and J by 6 bases, with 19 bases between them. In DNA form, the CDR3 reads TGTGCCAGTAGTCCTCAGGCGGGGTCGGTCGCCGGGGAGCTGTTTTTT. It translates to CASSPQAGSVAGELFF.

This clone was seen only a few times. The V gene is TRBV19, the J gene TRBJ2-5; D is perhaps TRBD1 (6 bases). The end of the DNA fits TRBJ2-7 better, so the J call may be wrong. CDR1 and CDR2 (germline): LNHDA, SQIVND (reference sequence). This CDR3 spans 14 amino acids. Here the CDR3 reads CASSIGTDPYEQYF. The CDR3 DNA reads as TGTGCCAGTAGTATAGGGACAGACCCCTACGAGCAGTACTTC.

This clone came up a few times. This sequence joins TRBV6-1 and TRBJ1-5; no firm D call. CDR1 is MNHNS and CDR2 is SASEGT in the germline V gene. The CDR3 extends over 12 amino acids. V lost 8 bases to trimming and J lost 4 bases, with 9 bases between them. CDR3 in DNA: TGTGCCAGCGGACCGGGGAATCAGCCCCAGCATTTT. As protein: CASGPGNQPQHF.

Here the CDR3 DNA reads TGTGCCAGCAGCTCAGGGGCGGGGGGCTTGACCTTC. Translation: CASSSGAGGLTF. The V and J genes are TRBV28 and TRBJ1-2, with D tentatively TRBD1 (6 bases). Germline values: CDR1 MDHEN, CDR2 SYDVKM. With 6 bases removed from V and 14 bases from J, the gap between germline ends came to 19 bases. The CDR3 runs 12 residues.

The chain is built from TRBV27 and TRBJ2-6; D not resolved. The germline V gene encodes CDR1 MNHEY and CDR2 SMNVEV (reference sequence). Trimming removed 6 bases from V and 0 bases from J, with 6 bases in between. CDR3 length equals 14 residues. The CDR3 is CASRPSSGANVLTF. The CDR3, as DNA: TGTGCCAGCAGACCAAGCTCTGGGGCCAACGTCCTGACTTTC.

The chain links TRBV11-3 to TRBJ1-1; D perhaps matches TRBD1 (5 bases). Looked up from germline, CDR1 is SGHNT and CDR2 is YENEEA. The length of the CDR3 is 14 residues. Trimming left V 1 base short and J 3 bases short, with 9 bases between. CDR3 region: CASSLGWGDTEAFF. The CDR3 region has the DNA TGTGCCAGCAGCTTAGGATGGGGGGACACTGAAGCTTTCTTT.

V is TRBV5-4 and J is TRBJ1-1, with TRBD1 matching over 8 bases. After removal of 5 bases from V and 5 bases from J, the junction contained 5 bases not matched to a gene. The CDR3 length is 13 residues. Looked up from germline, CDR1 is SGHNT and CDR2 is YYREEE (reference sequence). The CDR3 coding sequence is TGTGCCAGCAGGTTCACAGGGGGTACTGAAGCTTTCTTT. This sequence encodes CASRFTGGTEAFF.

This clone showed up many times. V usage is TRBV30 and J usage is TRBJ1-4, with D maybe TRBD1 (5 bases). CDR1 and CDR2 (germline): GTSNPN, SVGIG (reference sequence). Deletions cut 0 bases from V and 5 bases from J, with 13 bases between. This CDR3 comprises 15 residues. The CDR3 DNA sequence: TGTGCCTGGAGTGTCGGAGACAGAAGAAATGAAAAACTGTTTTTT. Translated, it gives CAWSVGDRRNEKLFF. Combining the CDR3 with reference TRBV30 and TRBJ1-4 gives the whole variable domain SQTIHQWPATLVQPVGSPLSLECTVEGTSNPNLYWYRQAAGRGLQLLFYSVGIGQISSEVPQNLSASRPQDRQFILSSKKLLLSDSGFYLCAWSVGDRRNEKLFFGSGTQLSVL.

This clone was observed at least ten times. V and J are TRBV29-1 and TRBJ2-7, with D maybe TRBD2 (5 bases). CDR3 length: 13 amino acids. Germline loops: CDR1 SQVTM, CDR2 ANQGSEA. The germline V and J ends were trimmed by 1 base and 2 bases, with 9 bases remaining between them. The CDR3 reads CSVEGSGTYEQYF. The CDR3 DNA sequence: TGCAGCGTTGAAGGGTCCGGGACCTACGAGCAGTACTTC.

This clone was recorded at least ten times. The chain employs TRBV10-2 and TRBJ2-1, with D uncertain. Trimming removed 4 bases from V and 7 bases from J, with 8 bases in between. This CDR3 is built from 12 residues. Germline loops: CDR1 WSHSY, CDR2 SAAADI. The CDR3 sequence: CASSGNSNEQFF. Written as DNA, the CDR3 is TGCGCCAGCAGTGGAAACTCGAATGAGCAGTTCTTC.

This clone was counted only a few times. The V and J genes are TRBV6-9 and TRBJ1-2; 7 bases line up with TRBD1. V shed 2 bases and J 10 bases; nucleotides not matched to a gene: 10. The CDR3 loop spans 14 amino acids. The germline V gene encodes CDR1 MNHGY and CDR2 SVAAGI. CDR3 sequence: CASSYGGQGGYYTF. The CDR3 DNA reads as TGTGCCAGCAGTTATGGTGGGCAGGGGGGTTACTACACCTTC.

In the case of this clone: Germline is not matched at one junction end, which may reflect a read error. The sample has other DNA sequences that encode this CDR3 too. The rearrangement links TRBV18 to TRBJ1-2; 7 bases fit TRBD1. Germline V lookup: CDR1 KGHSH, CDR2 LQKENI. The CDR3 has 13 amino acids. The CDR3 loop is CASSPTGWLGNSF. The CDR3 DNA sequence: TGTGCCAGCTCACCGACAGGGTGGCTAGGTAACAGCTTC.

The V and J genes are TRBV9 and TRBJ2-7; 9 positions match TRBD1. J gave up 5 bases and V 4 bases, and 19 bases lay outside the gene matches. CDR3 size: 18 residues. Germline V CDR1 and CDR2: SGDLS, YYNGEE. The CDR3 here is CASSPQPPGRDRVNEQYF. In nucleotides, the CDR3 is TGTGCCAGCAGCCCACAGCCGCCCGGTCGGGACAGGGTCAACGAGCAGTACTTC.

The sample holds many counts of this clone. The V call is TRBV28, the J call TRBJ2-2; a possible D gene is TRBD1 (6 bases). Germline V gives CDR1 MDHEN, CDR2 SYDVKM. V was shortened by 5 bases and J by 3 bases, with 19 bases between the two germline ends. This CDR3 spans 17 amino acids. As DNA, the CDR3 is TGTGCCAGCAGTATCCGCCCACAGGGAATATACACCGGGGAGCTGTTTTTT. This translates into CASSIRPQGIYTGELFF.

This clone was seen a handful of times. This chain joins TRBV6-1 and TRBJ2-6; the D is unclear. This CDR3 region has 15 residues. Germline V gives CDR1 MNHNS, CDR2 SASEGT. Trimming removed 5 bases at V and 0 bases at J, with 8 bases between. Written as DNA, the CDR3 is TGTGCCAGCAGTCCTATAGGCTCTGGGGCCAACGTCCTGACTTTC. Residues: CASSPIGSGANVLTF.

Comment on this clone: A read error may explain this, as a much larger clone is one base away. The chain uses TRBV9 and TRBJ1-2; D remains ambiguous. V was cut by 5 bases and J by 4 bases, with 12 bases left in between. Germline CDR1 is SGDLS and CDR2 is YYNGEE. This CDR3 is 13 amino acids long. CDR3 coding DNA: TGTGCCAGCAGGGAAATCGCCTCCTATGGCTACACCTTC. Its protein is CASREIASYGYTF. The entire variable domain, with the rest obtained from reference TRBV9 and TRBJ1-2, is as follows: DSGVTQTPKHLITATGQRVTLRCSPRSGDLSVYWYQQSLDQGLQFLIQYYNGEERAKGNILERFSAQQFPDLHSELNLSSLELGDSALYFCASREIASYGYTFGSGTRLTVV.

This CDR3 reads CASSRLQGKAAYEQYF. CDR3 DNA: TGTGCCAGCAGCCGTTTACAGGGTAAGGCGGCTTACGAGCAGTACTTC. The rearrangement links TRBV11-2 to TRBJ2-7, with a possible D match to TRBD1 (6 bases). V dropped 5 bases and J dropped 4 bases, with 21 bases sitting between them. This CDR3 is 16 amino acids long. Germline-derived CDR1 and CDR2 are SGHAT and FQNNGV.

In its sample, this clone was seen many times. The chain is built from TRBV20-1 and TRBJ1-5; D call uncertain. Germline CDR1 DFQATT, CDR2 SNEGSKA (reference sequence). The ends were cut back, 7 bases at V and 3 bases at J, with 19 bases in the middle. The CDR3 contains 15 residues. In DNA, the CDR3 is TGCAGTGTAGCAGGTTCCGGAAGGTTCAATCAGCCCCAGCATTTT. It translates to CSVAGSGRFNQPQHF.

This clone appeared a few times. This sequence joins TRBV2 and TRBJ2-7; 8 bases align to TRBD1. The J segment lost 4 bases and the V segment lost 0 bases, leaving 5 bases of the junction unmatched. The CDR3 spans 15 residues. Germline V gene sequence: CDR1 SNHLY, CDR2 FYNNEI. The CDR3 region is CASSEAAGGGYEQYF. DNA for the CDR3: TGTGCCAGCAGTGAAGCGGCAGGGGGCGGTTACGAGCAGTACTTC.

V gene TRBV20-1 combines with J gene TRBJ1-1, with D unclear. CDR3 length equals 12 residues. Germline V gene lookup returns CDR1 DFQATT and CDR2 SNEGSKA (reference sequence). The V end was cut by 3 bases, the J end by 5 bases, with 10 bases between. Written as DNA, the CDR3 is TGCAGTGCTAGCGGGAGCGTGACTGAAGCTTTCTTT. Its protein product is CSASGSVTEAFF.

Ten or more counts support this clone. The chain employs TRBV11-2 and TRBJ2-5, with 14 nucleotides matching TRBD2. The germline V gene encodes CDR1 SGHAT and CDR2 FQNNGV. Germline trimming cut 1 base from V and 5 bases from J; bases unmatched to any gene: 3. The CDR3 has 16 amino acids. CDR3 residues: CASSLGGLAGGETQYF. The CDR3 DNA is TGTGCCAGCAGCTTAGGAGGACTAGCGGGAGGTGAGACCCAGTACTTC.

This clone was seen a few times. This chain uses TRBV19 with TRBJ2-5; perhaps TRBD2 as D (6 bases). The CDR3 has 16 residues. V gave up 7 bases and J gave up 6 bases, with 24 bases separating them. From germline, CDR1 is LNHDA and CDR2 SQIVND (reference sequence). CDR3 amino acids: CASKGSAAGRMKTQYF. The CDR3 nucleotides read TGTGCCAGTAAAGGTTCAGCGGCGGGGAGGATGAAGACCCAGTACTTC.